This paragraph covers one TCR beta chain sequence. As yet, its antigen is unknown. This entry is derived from a study of beta chain features in type 1 diabetes. Isolated RNA was reverse transcribed in full, so expressed TCRB transcripts were sequenced. Generated by immunoSEQ multiplex PCR, the TCRdb table keeps only in-frame clones and is missing some. Of 430,000 or so clones listed, roughly an eighth are singletons. V shed 1 base and J shed 2 bases, with 8 bases lying between them. CDR1 SQVTM and CDR2 ANQGSEA come from the germline V gene. The CDR3 has 13 amino acids. A single heparinised draw of roughly 110 mL on average was taken per donor. Whole-study results and caveats: A pattern of fewer insertions and more deletions at VDJ junctions was seen in type 1 diabetes patients. The study left unresolved whether HLA type influences TCRB rearrangement.

The genes are TRBV29-1 and TRBJ2-5; D might be TRBD1 (6 bases). Sample: naive CD4+ T cells from blood. The sequence came from a woman aged 18-35 years in good health. In DNA form, the CDR3 reads TGCAGCGTTGAAGGCAGGGGTCAAGAGACCCAGTACTTC. It encodes CSVEGRGQETQYF.